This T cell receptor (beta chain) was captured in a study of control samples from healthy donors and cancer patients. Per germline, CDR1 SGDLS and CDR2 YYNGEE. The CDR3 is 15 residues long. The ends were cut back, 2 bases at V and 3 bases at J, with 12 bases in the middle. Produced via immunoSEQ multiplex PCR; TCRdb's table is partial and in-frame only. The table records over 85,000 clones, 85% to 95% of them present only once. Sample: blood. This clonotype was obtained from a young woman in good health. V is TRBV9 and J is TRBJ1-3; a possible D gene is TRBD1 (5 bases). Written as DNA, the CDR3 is TGTGCCAGCAGCGTCCAGGGAGTAGGTGGAAACACCATATATTTT. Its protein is CASSVQGVGGNTIYF.